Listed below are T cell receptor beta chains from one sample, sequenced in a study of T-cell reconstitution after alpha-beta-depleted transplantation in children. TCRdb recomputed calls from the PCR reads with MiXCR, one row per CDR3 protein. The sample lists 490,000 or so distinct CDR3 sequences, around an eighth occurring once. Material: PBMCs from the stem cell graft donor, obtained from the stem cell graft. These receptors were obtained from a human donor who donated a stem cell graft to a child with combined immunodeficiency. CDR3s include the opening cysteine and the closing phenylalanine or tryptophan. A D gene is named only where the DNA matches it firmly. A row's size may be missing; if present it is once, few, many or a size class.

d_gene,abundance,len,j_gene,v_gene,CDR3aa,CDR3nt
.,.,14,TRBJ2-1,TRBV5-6,CASSFRGILNEQFF,TGTGCCAGCAGCTTTAGGGGCATCCTCAATGAGCAGTTCTTC
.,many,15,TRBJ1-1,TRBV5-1,CASSWDGKGVTEAFF,TGCGCCAGCAGCTGGGATGGAAAGGGAGTAACTGAAGCTTTCTTT
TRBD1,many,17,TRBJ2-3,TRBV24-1,CATSDPDRVGIGDTQYF,TGTGCCACCAGTGATCCAGACAGGGTGGGGATTGGGGATACGCAGTATTTT
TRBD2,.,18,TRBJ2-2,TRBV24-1,CATSPKITSGPHTGELFF,TGTGCCACCAGCCCTAAGATTACTAGCGGACCCCACACCGGGGAGCTGTTTTTT
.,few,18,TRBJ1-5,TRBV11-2,CASSLVLQGTGSNQPQHF,TGTGCCAGCAGCTTAGTCTTACAGGGAACAGGAAGCAATCAGCCCCAGCATTTT
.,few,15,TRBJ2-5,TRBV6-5,CASSSNLLGIETQYF,TGTGCCAGCAGTTCCAACTTATTGGGAATAGAGACCCAGTACTTC
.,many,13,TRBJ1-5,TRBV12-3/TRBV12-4,CASRPDSNQPQHF,TGTGCCAGCAGACCTGATAGCAATCAGCCCCAGCATTTT
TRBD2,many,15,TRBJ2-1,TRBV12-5,CASALGGAGDNEQFF,TGTGCTAGTGCCCTCGGGGGAGCGGGGGACAATGAGCAGTTCTTC
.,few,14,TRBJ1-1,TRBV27,CASSPGHRSPEAFF,TGTGCCAGCAGCCCGGGACATAGGTCACCTGAAGCTTTCTTT
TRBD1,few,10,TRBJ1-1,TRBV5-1,CASSEDRAHF,TGCGCCAGCAGCGAGGACAGGGCCCATTTT
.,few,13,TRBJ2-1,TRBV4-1,CASSQFFSDEQFF,TGCGCCAGCAGCCAATTCTTTAGCGATGAGCAGTTCTTC
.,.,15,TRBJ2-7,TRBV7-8,CASSSGTLSSYEQYF,TGTGCCAGCAGCTCCGGGACGTTGAGCTCCTACGAGCAGTACTTC
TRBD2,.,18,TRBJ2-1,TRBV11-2,CASSLVMASGRDYNEQFF,TGTGCCAGCAGCTTAGTCATGGCTAGCGGGAGGGACTACAATGAGCAGTTCTTC
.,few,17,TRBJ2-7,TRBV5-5,CASSLGLDRADTYEQYF,TGTGCCAGCAGCTTGGGCTTAGACAGAGCCGATACCTACGAGCAGTACTTC
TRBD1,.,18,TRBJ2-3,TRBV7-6,CASSFDLQGARSTDTQYF,TGTGCCAGCAGCTTTGATTTGCAGGGGGCCCGCAGCACAGATACGCAGTATTTT
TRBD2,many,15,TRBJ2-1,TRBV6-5,CASSPGGAPSNEQFF,TGTGCCAGCAGTCCCGGGGGGGCCCCGAGTAATGAGCAGTTCTTC
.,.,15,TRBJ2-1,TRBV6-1,CASSRGSRIYNEQFF,TGTGCCAGCAGCCGCGGCTCCCGGATATACAATGAGCAGTTCTTC
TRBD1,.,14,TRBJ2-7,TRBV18,CASSLGQGGHEQYF,TGTGCCAGCTCACTAGGACAGGGAGGACACGAGCAGTACTTC
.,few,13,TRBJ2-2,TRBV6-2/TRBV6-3,CASSYGSTGELFF,TGTGCCAGCAGTTATGGTTCCACCGGGGAGCTGTTTTTT
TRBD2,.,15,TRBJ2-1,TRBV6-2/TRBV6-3,CASSYETSVFNEQFF,TGTGCCAGCAGTTACGAGACTAGCGTTTTCAATGAGCAGTTCTTC
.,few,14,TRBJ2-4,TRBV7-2,CASSLAVAKNIQYF,TGTGCCAGCAGCTTAGCGGTAGCCAAAAACATTCAGTACTTC
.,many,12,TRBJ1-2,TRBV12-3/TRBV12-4,CASSFNLYGYTF,TGTGCCAGCAGCTTTAATTTATATGGCTACACCTTC
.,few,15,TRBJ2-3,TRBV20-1,CSARGGAGGTDTQYF,TGCAGTGCTAGGGGGGGGGCAGGAGGCACAGATACGCAGTATTTT